The next 15 T cell receptor beta chains were all read from a single sample in a study of memory CD4+ T cells and cytomegalovirus serostatus. Only in-frame clones appear in the TCRdb table, and some are missing; sequencing was by immunoSEQ multiplex PCR. The sample contains around 99,000 clones, roughly 80% of which appear only once. The sort gate was single viable CD3+CD4+CD8-CD45RO+ cells for memory CD4+ T cells. Source material: memory CD4+ T cells from blood. The receptors shown here come from an adult in good health and CMV-seropositive.

The chain recombines TRBV7-2 with TRBJ1-1; the match to TRBD1 covers 8 bases. Per germline, CDR1 SGHTA and CDR2 FQGNSA. V gave up 5 bases and J gave up 5 bases; unmatched junction bases: 10. The CDR3 length is 15 residues. CDR3 nucleotides: TGTGCCAGCAGCACACGACAGGGGAGGACGACTGAAGCTTTCTTT. Translated, it gives CASSTRQGRTTEAFF. Filled out from reference TRBV7-2 and TRBJ1-1, the complete variable domain reads GAGVSQSPSNKVTEKGKDVELRCDPISGHTALYWYRQSLGQGLEFLIYFQGNSAPDKSGLPSDRFSAERTGGSVSTLTIQRTQQEDSAVYLCASSTRQGRTTEAFFGQGTRLTVV.

This CDR3 is CASSDGQANNQPQHF. The CDR3 nucleotides read TGTGCCAGCAGTGATGGACAGGCAAACAATCAGCCCCAGCATTTT. The chain uses TRBV6-1 and TRBJ1-5, with TRBD1 matching 7 bases. The CDR3 runs 15 residues. Germline V CDR1 and CDR2: MNHNS, SASEGT. After removal of 3 bases from V and 3 bases from J, the junction contained 5 bases not matched to a gene.

This clone was seen only once. The V call is TRBV19, the J call TRBJ2-1; no firm D call. Germline loops: CDR1 LNHDA, CDR2 SQIVND (reference sequence). CDR3 length equals 16 residues. V gave up 3 bases and J gave up 7 bases, with 19 bases separating them. The CDR3 reads CASSITWASMENEQFF. The CDR3 DNA reads as TGTGCCAGTAGTATCACATGGGCTTCAATGGAGAATGAGCAGTTCTTC.

Only one count was recorded for this clone. The chain links TRBV7-2 to TRBJ2-1; 8 bases align to TRBD2. V dropped 1 base and J dropped 5; count of bases not matched to a gene: 16. The germline V gene encodes CDR1 SGHTA and CDR2 FQGNSA. CDR3 length equals 19 residues. The CDR3 sequence: CASSLDSRASGLFNNEQFF. CDR3 coding DNA: TGTGCCAGCAGCTTAGATTCTCGGGCTAGCGGGCTCTTTAACAATGAGCAGTTCTTC.

This clone was found many times. The CDR3 protein is CASSPLVGVLYEQYF. CDR3 nucleotide sequence: TGTGCCAGCAGCCCGTTGGTCGGGGTCCTATACGAGCAGTACTTC. The chain has TRBV11-2 and TRBJ2-7, with D maybe TRBD2 (5 bases). The CDR3 sequence is 15 residues long. Germline V gene sequence: CDR1 SGHAT, CDR2 FQNNGV. Trimming shortened V by 5 bases and J by 4 bases, and 18 bases separated the two germline ends.

This sequence joins TRBV2 and TRBJ2-3; 11 nucleotides line up with TRBD2. This CDR3 region has 16 residues. The ends lost 6 bases at V and 2 bases at J; junction bases unmatched: 7. Looked up from germline, CDR1 is SNHLY and CDR2 is FYNNEI. DNA of the CDR3: TGTGCCAGCAGACAGACTAGCGGGATCCCCACAGATACGCAGTATTTT. Protein product: CASRQTSGIPTDTQYF.

V usage is TRBV7-2 and J usage is TRBJ2-1; 12 bases match TRBD2. V lost 5 bases and J lost 7; bases outside the gene matches: 3. The germline V gene has CDR1 SGHTA and CDR2 FQGNSA. This CDR3 has 14 amino acids. The CDR3 here is CASSRGLAGNEQFF. In DNA, the CDR3 is TGTGCCAGCAGCCGAGGACTAGCGGGAAATGAGCAGTTCTTC.

The V and J genes are TRBV7-8 and TRBJ2-7, with 8 positions matching TRBD1. The V segment lost 5 bases and the J segment 6 bases; nucleotides outside the gene matches: 6. Germline lookup yields CDR1 SGHVS and CDR2 FQNEAQ. The CDR3 extends over 13 amino acids. CDR3 nucleotide sequence: TGTGCCAGCAGCCGGCTCCAGGGGGCCGAGCAGTACTTC. Translated: CASSRLQGAEQYF.

The V and J genes are TRBV5-4 and TRBJ1-1; the D is unclear. The V gene lost 5 bases and the J gene lost 1 base, with 9 bases spanning the gap. The CDR3 extends over 13 amino acids. Germline CDR1 reads SGHNT; CDR2 reads YYREEE (reference sequence). CDR3 loop: CASRSDGNTEAFF. CDR3 DNA: TGTGCCAGCAGGTCGGACGGGAACACTGAAGCTTTCTTT.

The chain employs TRBV5-4 and TRBJ1-2; no clear D. Germline CDR1 reads SGHNT; CDR2 reads YYREEE (reference sequence). With 0 bases removed from V and 5 bases from J, the gap between germline ends came to 11 bases. The CDR3 totals 14 residues. DNA for the CDR3: TGTGCCAGCAGCTTGGGGACCAATGCGTATGGCTACACCTTC. Its translation is CASSLGTNAYGYTF.

The gene calls are TRBV13 and TRBJ2-4; D is unresolved. Looked up from germline, CDR1 is PRHDT and CDR2 is FYEKMQ (reference sequence). V gave up 5 bases and J gave up 4 bases, with 12 bases separating them. The CDR3 runs 14 residues. CDR3 sequence: CASSPRWGKNIQYF. CDR3 nucleotide sequence: TGTGCCAGCAGCCCCCGGTGGGGTAAAAACATTCAGTACTTC.

The V gene is TRBV4-3, the J gene TRBJ1-4; D is unclear. CDR1 and CDR2 from the germline V gene are LGHNA and YSLEER. Trimming stripped 1 base from V and 3 bases from J, with 9 bases between. The CDR3 is 15 residues long. In nucleotides, the CDR3 is TGCGCCAGCAGCCAAGCCAAGATTTCTAATGAAAAACTGTTTTTT. Protein sequence: CASSQAKISNEKLFF.

The rearrangement links TRBV28 to TRBJ2-1; 8 positions match TRBD1. This CDR3 contains 15 residues. CDR1 MDHEN and CDR2 SYDVKM come from the germline V gene. V shed 2 bases, J shed 2 bases, and the junction held 2 bases outside the gene matches. CDR3 in DNA: TGTGCCAGCAGTTTAACACAGGGGGCCTACAATGAGCAGTTCTTC. Amino acids: CASSLTQGAYNEQFF.

This clone appeared a single time. The CDR3 coding sequence is TGTGCCAGCAGCCCTCTCGGGAACCAAGAGACCCAGTACTTC. As protein: CASSPLGNQETQYF. The gene calls are TRBV9 and TRBJ2-5; the D gene is possibly TRBD2 (5 bases). CDR1 is SGDLS and CDR2 is YYNGEE in the germline V gene. The CDR3 contains 14 residues. V lost 4 bases, J lost 0 bases, and 10 bases lay in between.

The chain combines TRBV4-2 with TRBJ1-2; D uncertain. The CDR3 contains 15 residues. V was shortened by 1 base and J by 8 bases, with 17 bases between the two germline ends. Germline loops: CDR1 LGHNA, CDR2 YNFKEQ. The CDR3 region has the DNA TGTGCCAGCAGCCAAGGATCACTTGGTTCGTCCGGCTACACCTTC. This encodes CASSQGSLGSSGYTF.